The entry below gives a single TCR beta chain sequence along with its context. Its antigen is currently unknown. The data belong to a study of cytomegalovirus exposure and HLA in healthy donors. Overall study: Earlier sequencing of about 200 million T cells yielded fewer than 140 million unique TCR beta sequences.

General study points: A prior analysis recorded that most TCR beta V segments were productive about 87% or about 30% of the time. Highly shared sequence variants in one cluster were likely a sequencing artifact. Cytomegalovirus status, reportedly, was diagnosed with high specificity and sensitivity by the classifier.

The CDR3 has 15 residues. Trimming removed 2 bases from V and 1 base from J, with 11 bases in between. CDR1 is MDHEN, CDR2 SYDVKM, per germline. The PCR contained 60 Vbeta and 13 Jbeta primers. The protocol was immunoSEQ multiplex PCR, while the TCRdb copy is restricted to in-frame clones and leaves out a portion. The sample lists over 30,000 clones, less than 70% occurring once. The chain joins TRBV28 to TRBJ1-1; no clear D gene. The receptor was isolated from a man aged 50 to 59 in good health and CMV-seropositive. Specimen: PBMCs. CDR3: CASSLSFRRNTEAFF. The CDR3 DNA sequence: TGTGCCAGCAGTTTAAGCTTTAGGAGGAACACTGAAGCTTTCTTT.